Only a few counts were recorded for the clone carrying this TCR beta chain. Its specificity is not known. This specimen belongs to a study of beta chain features in type 1 diabetes. Study information: All samples yielded roughly 110 million examined sorted cells. Regarding the study as a whole: VDJ junctions sequenced from type 1 diabetes patients showed fewer insertions and more deletions. Shortening of TCRB CDR3s, moderate but significant, appeared in all four CD4+ subsets of Type 1 diabetes patients.

Donors underwent one heparinised blood draw, 100 to 150 mL on average. The isolated RNA, all of it, was reverse transcribed, so expressed TCRB transcripts were what got sequenced. The assay was immunoSEQ multiplex PCR, and TCRdb's table has in-frame clones only and misses some. The table shows roughly 150,000 clones, with roughly 60% occurring only once. The CDR3 contains 15 residues. Deletions cut 1 base from V and 1 base from J, with 9 bases between. Germline lookup yields CDR1 SGHTA and CDR2 FQGNSA. The source material was naive CD4+ T cells from blood. V and J are TRBV7-2 and TRBJ2-3; no clear D. This clonotype was sampled from a man aged 25 to 40 with type 1 diabetes. The CDR3 sequence: CASSLDRLGTDTQYF. For the CDR3, the DNA is TGTGCCAGCAGCTTAGACCGACTTGGCACAGATACGCAGTATTTT. The full variable domain, completed using reference TRBV7-2 and TRBJ2-3, is GAGVSQSPSNKVTEKGKDVELRCDPISGHTALYWYRQSLGQGLEFLIYFQGNSAPDKSGLPSDRFSAERTGGSVSTLTIQRTQQEDSAVYLCASSLDRLGTDTQYFGPGTRLTVL.